Listed below are T cell receptor beta chains from one sample, sequenced in a study of PD-1 blockade in classical Hodgkin lymphoma. Profiled with immunoSEQ multiplex PCR; TCRdb holds only in-frame clones, not every one. The profile shows 7,300 or so clones, roughly 80% of them singletons. Sequenced here: peripheral blood mononuclear cells (PBMCs), sampled at baseline. The source of these receptors is a human donor with classical Hodgkin lymphoma. CDR3s include the opening cysteine and the closing phenylalanine or tryptophan. A D gene is named only where the DNA matches it firmly. Part of the rows lack a size; the others show once, few, many or a class for expanded clones.

J gene	V gene	clone size	D gene	CDR3 DNA	CDR3 protein
TRBJ2-3	TRBV9	NA	NA	TGTGCCAGCAGCCTCAGTACTGGGAGCCGGGACAGCTTCTTTAGCGGACCAACAGATACGCAGTATTTT	CASSLSTGSRDSFFSGPTDTQYF
TRBJ2-7	TRBV6-1	NA	TRBD1	TGTGCCAGCAGTGTGGGGTTTATTTCCGACAGGGGAATTTACTACGAGCAGTACTTC	CASSVGFISDRGIYYEQYF
TRBJ2-4	TRBV5-6	NA	TRBD2	TGTGCCAGCAGCTTGGGTTGGGAGGGAAACATTCAGTACTTC	CASSLGWEGNIQYF
TRBJ2-7	TRBV9	NA	NA	TGTGCCAGCAGCGTAGGCTTAGAGATCATCGACGAGCAGTACTTC	CASSVGLEIIDEQYF
TRBJ2-3	TRBV2	few	NA	TGTGCCAGCAGTGATAGAGGGGAAGGAGATACGCAGTATTTT	CASSDRGEGDTQYF
TRBJ2-7	TRBV29-1	NA	NA	TGCAGCGTTCAGACAAACGACATGATGAAGCAGTACTTC	CSVQTNDMMKQYF
TRBJ1-1	TRBV2	NA	NA	TGTGCCAGCACCTCCCCCACAGGGCTAACTGAAGCTTTCTTT	CASTSPTGLTEAFF
TRBJ2-2	TRBV6-5	NA	TRBD2	TGTGCCAGCACGGACAGCGGGGGGGCCGGGGAGCTGTTTTTT	CASTDSGGAGELFF
TRBJ2-7	TRBV29-1	medium-sized	NA	TGCAGCGTTGGGGACGGAGACTACGAGCAGTACTTC	CSVGDGDYEQYF
TRBJ2-5	TRBV5-6	NA	TRBD1	TGTGCCAGCAGCTATAAAACAGGGGGCTTAGAAGAGACCCAGTACTTC	CASSYKTGGLEETQYF
TRBJ2-1	TRBV6-1	few	NA	TGTGCCAGCAGTGAAAGGAAGAACAATGAGCAGTTCTTC	CASSERKNNEQFF
TRBJ2-2	TRBV30	NA	NA	TGTGCCTGGAGTCCGGGACCCGGGGAGCTGTTTTTT	CAWSPGPGELFF
TRBJ2-2	TRBV30	few	NA	TGTGCCTGGAGTGTGGGGGGATCCGGGGAGCTGTTTTTT	CAWSVGGSGELFF
TRBJ2-5	TRBV2	NA	NA	TGTGCCAGTACTGAAACCCGAGAGACCCAGTACTTC	CASTETRETQYF
TRBJ1-2	TRBV6-1	NA	NA	TGTGCCAGCAGTGATATTCTTAGAGGCCTTACAAGGGGCTACACCTTC	CASSDILRGLTRGYTF
TRBJ1-1	TRBV6-6	NA	NA	TGTGCCAGCAGTACCGGACCCTTTCTGAACACTGAAGCTTTCTTT	CASSTGPFLNTEAFF
TRBJ1-3	TRBV29-1	NA	NA	TGCAGCGTTGCTGATCTTTCTGGAAACACCATATATTTT	CSVADLSGNTIYF
TRBJ2-7	TRBV6-5	NA	TRBD1	TGTGCCAGCAGTTACCGTCCGACAGGGAGCCCCTACGAGCAGTACTTC	CASSYRPTGSPYEQYF
TRBJ2-5	TRBV6-1	NA	TRBD2	TGTGCCAGCGGTTCTAGCGGGCAAGAGACCCAGTACTTC	CASGSSGQETQYF
TRBJ2-7	TRBV6-1	few	NA	TGTGCCAGCAGTGAAAACACCTTACTACTGCGGCAGTACTTC	CASSENTLLLRQYF
TRBJ2-3	TRBV7-2	NA	NA	TGTGCCAGCAGCTTTTTAAATACGCAGTATTTT	CASSFLNTQYF
TRBJ2-3	TRBV27	NA	NA	TGTGCCAGCAGTTCAATTGACAGTGCTAGCACAGATACGCAGTATTTT	CASSSIDSASTDTQYF
TRBJ2-7	TRBV6-1	NA	NA	TGTGCCAGCAGTGACGAGGGCCCCACCTACGAGCAGTACTTC	CASSDEGPTYEQYF
TRBJ1-2	TRBV6-6	NA	NA	TGTGCCAGCGGTGACAGGCCCAACTATGGCTACACCTTC	CASGDRPNYGYTF
TRBJ1-2	TRBV10-3	NA	TRBD1	TGTGCCATCAGTGGACAGGGATTGAACTATGGCTACACCTTC	CAISGQGLNYGYTF
TRBJ2-2	TRBV7-2	NA	NA	TGTGCCAGCAGCTTAGTGGGATTCACCGGGGAGCTGTTTTTT	CASSLVGFTGELFF
TRBJ2-3	TRBV7-9	NA	TRBD2	TGTGCCAGCAGCTTACTAGCGGGGAGGACAGATACGCAGTATTTT	CASSLLAGRTDTQYF
TRBJ2-1	TRBV19	NA	NA	TGTGCCAGTAGTAAGCAGACGAGCTCCTACAATGAGCAGTTCTTC	CASSKQTSSYNEQFF
TRBJ2-7	TRBV29-1	NA	NA	TGCAGCGTTGAATTAATTGGCGAGTACGAGCAGTACTTC	CSVELIGEYEQYF
TRBJ2-3	TRBV30	NA	TRBD2	TGTGCCTGGAGTCTAGCGGGGGCGGATACGCAGTATTTT	CAWSLAGADTQYF
TRBJ2-7	TRBV19	NA	NA	TGTGCCAGTAGTATAGGGGACACGGCCTACGAGCAGTACTTC	CASSIGDTAYEQYF
TRBJ1-4	TRBV7-6	NA	NA	TGTGCCAGCAGCCCGATTACGAATGAAAAACTGTTTTTT	CASSPITNEKLFF
TRBJ2-3	TRBV19	NA	TRBD1	TGTGCCAGTAGTGGCAGGGGGAGCACAGATACGCAGTATTTT	CASSGRGSTDTQYF
TRBJ2-7	TRBV6-1	NA	NA	TGTGCGAGCAGGGTCTCGGGACCTAGCTACGAGCAGTACTTC	CASRVSGPSYEQYF
TRBJ2-6	TRBV9	NA	NA	TGTGCCAGCAGCGTTCAGAGCTCTGGGGCCAACGTCCTGACTTTC	CASSVQSSGANVLTF
TRBJ2-3	TRBV5-4	NA	TRBD1	TGTGCCAAACCTCAGGGGGATTATTCTAGCACAGATACGCAGTATTTT	CAKPQGDYSSTDTQYF